This section outlines one TCR beta chain sequence together with its context. CDR1 and CDR2 from the germline V gene are SGHRS and YFSETQ. CDR3 size: 15 residues. Trimming pared 4 bases from V and 9 bases from J, leaving 20 bases between. This sample was taken from a study of identical twins. cDNA molecules carried unique molecular identifiers, and template switching added a universal primer site. One entry per CDR3 protein results from TCRdb running MiXCR on the 5' RACE reads. The sample includes 540,000 or so distinct CDR3 sequences, around 20% of them seen just once. These same data were also listed under a study on yellow fever vaccine responses in identical twins.

The TCR originated in a woman aged 18-29 years in good health. The specimen was CD4+ T cells sorted from blood. The genes are TRBV5-1 and TRBJ1-5, with D possibly TRBD1 on 5 matching bases. CDR3 residues: CASSPGGDGGRPQHF. The DNA of the CDR3 is TGCGCCAGCAGCCCGGGCGGGGACGGGGGTCGGCCCCAGCATTTT.